These T cell receptor beta chains were read from a single sample in a study of T cell responses to AZD1222 COVID-19 vaccine. Measured with immunoSEQ multiplex PCR; TCRdb has only the in-frame clones, and not every one. The repertoire consists of around 160,000 clones, with 89% occurring once and the leading ten covering about 5%. The sequences come from peripheral blood, collected on day 0 of AZD1222 vaccination. These receptors all stem from an adult in good health. Each CDR3 is given with its conserved first and last residue. Each record gives: D gene, V gene, J gene, clone size, CDR3 DNA, CDR3 protein. A D gene is named only where the DNA matches it firmly. For some rows the clone size is stated as once, few or many, or as a class when expanded; others skip it.

TRBD1,TRBV30,TRBJ1-1,-,TGTGCCGGAGACAGGGGGCCGGTCACTGAAGCTTTCTTT,CAGDRGPVTEAFF
TRBD1,TRBV28,TRBJ1-2,-,TGTGCCAGCAGCCAACAGGGGGCGAGGAGAGATGGCTACACCTTC,CASSQQGARRDGYTF
-,TRBV28,TRBJ1-2,-,TGTGCCAGCAGTTTAGCTTATGGCTACACCTTC,CASSLAYGYTF
-,TRBV2,TRBJ2-7,-,TGTGCCAGCAGTGAGGGACTCTACTACGAGCAGTACTTC,CASSEGLYYEQYF
-,TRBV3-1/TRBV3-2,TRBJ2-7,-,TGTGCCAGCAGCCGGGACGGTGCCTACGAGCAGTACTTC,CASSRDGAYEQYF
TRBD1,TRBV24-1,TRBJ1-1,once,TGTGCCACCAGTAAGGGCAGGGGGTCAAACACTGAAGCTTTCTTT,CATSKGRGSNTEAFF
-,TRBV6-5,TRBJ1-2,-,TGTGCCAGCAGTTACCCGGGGGCGTATGGCTACACCTTC,CASSYPGAYGYTF
-,TRBV5-4,TRBJ2-5,-,TGTGCCAGCAGTCTAGGCGGTACCGGCCCGGAAGAGACCCAGTACTTC,CASSLGGTGPEETQYF
TRBD1,TRBV27,TRBJ2-7,-,TGTGCCAGCAGTTTATCGTCCGGGACAGGGGGCTACGAGCAGTACTTC,CASSLSSGTGGYEQYF
-,TRBV4-3,TRBJ2-7,-,TGCGCCAGCAGCCAAGACAGGGGACTTTACGAGCAGTACTTC,CASSQDRGLYEQYF
TRBD2,TRBV7-2,TRBJ2-1,once,TGTGCCAGCAGCCCCTACGGGACTAGCGGAGCCTACAATGAGCAGTTCTTC,CASSPYGTSGAYNEQFF
TRBD2,TRBV14,TRBJ2-1,-,TGTGCCAGCAGACCGGCTCAAGGCGGGGGTCGGAGCAGCTCCTACAATGAGCAGTTCTTC,CASRPAQGGGRSSSYNEQFF
TRBD2,TRBV9,TRBJ2-1,once,TGTGCCAGCAGCGACACGAGCGGGACGTCGAATGAGCAGTTCTTC,CASSDTSGTSNEQFF
TRBD1,TRBV5-8,TRBJ2-7,-,TGTGCCAGCAGCTTCGAAGGGGGCGCCTCCTACGAGCAGTACTTC,CASSFEGGASYEQYF
-,TRBV15,TRBJ1-3,-,TGTGCCACCAGCAGACAGGGGATCCTCTCTGGAAACACCATATATTTT,CATSRQGILSGNTIYF
-,TRBV5-4,TRBJ2-6,-,TGTGCCAGCGCCCAACTTCTCTCCCCCTCTGGGGCCAACGTCCTGACTTTC,CASAQLLSPSGANVLTF
TRBD1,TRBV6-5,TRBJ2-2,-,TGTGCCAGCCAGTACGGGACAGGGCGGTCCGGGGAGCTGTTTTTT,CASQYGTGRSGELFF
-,TRBV19,TRBJ2-4,-,TGTGCCAGTAGCCCGGAATTAGCCAAAAACATTCAGTACTTC,CASSPELAKNIQYF
-,TRBV28,TRBJ1-5,few,TGTGCCAGCAGTCGAGGTACTCAGCCCCAGCATTTT,CASSRGTQPQHF
-,TRBV4-3,TRBJ1-1,-,TGCGCCAGCAGCCAAGATGAGGGGGGGAGGACTGAAGCTTTCTTT,CASSQDEGGRTEAFF
-,TRBV11-1,TRBJ1-2,-,TGTGCCAGCAGCCCAGGGGTGCGGTATGGCTACACCTTC,CASSPGVRYGYTF
-,TRBV10-1,TRBJ2-2,few,TGCGCCAGCAGTGAACGCTTGAACACCGGGGAGCTGTTTTTT,CASSERLNTGELFF
-,TRBV5-1,TRBJ2-1,-,TGCGCCAGCAGCTTGGCCCCGACCGGCTCCTACAATGAGCAGTTCTTC,CASSLAPTGSYNEQFF
TRBD1,TRBV7-2,TRBJ2-3,-,TGTGCCAGCAGCCACCGGGACAGGGGGCGCAGTGGGGATACGCAGTATTTT,CASSHRDRGRSGDTQYF
TRBD2,TRBV2,TRBJ2-3,-,TGTGCCAGCAGCCGGGAGGTGCAAGATACGCAGTATTTT,CASSREVQDTQYF
-,TRBV7-8,TRBJ1-5,-,TGTGCCAGCAGCTTAGCGCGTCTCGGCAGGGTATTCAATCAGCCCCAGCATTTT,CASSLARLGRVFNQPQHF
TRBD2,TRBV7-2,TRBJ2-3,-,TGTGCCAGCAGCTCGGGGGGTACGCAGTATTTT,CASSSGGTQYF
-,TRBV28,TRBJ1-5,-,TGTGCCAGCAGTTTTAGAGGTCAGCCCCAGCATTTT,CASSFRGQPQHF
-,TRBV7-8,TRBJ1-5,-,TGTGCCAGCAGCTTAGCGAGTCAGCCCCAGCATTTT,CASSLASQPQHF
-,TRBV5-4,TRBJ1-2,-,TGTGCCAGCAGTCCTCAGGGAAAGCTATACTATGGCTACACCTTC,CASSPQGKLYYGYTF
-,TRBV19,TRBJ2-3,-,TGTGCCAGTAGTGGGCAGGGGAAGGGCACAGATACGCAGTATTTT,CASSGQGKGTDTQYF
TRBD2,TRBV5-4,TRBJ2-7,-,TGTGCCAGCAGCTTGCGGGAGGCCCCCTACGAGCAGTACTTC,CASSLREAPYEQYF
TRBD1,TRBV10-3,TRBJ1-6,-,TGTGCCATCAGTGAGTCCGGACAGGCTAATTCACCCCTCCACTTT,CAISESGQANSPLHF
-,TRBV7-2,TRBJ1-2,-,TGTGCCAGCAGCTCCATTTGGCCGGGGGGGATCTATGGCTACACCTTC,CASSSIWPGGIYGYTF
TRBD2,TRBV4-3,TRBJ2-1,few,TGCGCCAGCAGCCAAGATAGACTAGCGGGACTCAATGAGCAGTTCTTC,CASSQDRLAGLNEQFF
-,TRBV14,TRBJ1-1,-,TGTGCCAGCAGCCGAGGACTGGTAAACACTGAAGCTTTCTTT,CASSRGLVNTEAFF
TRBD2,TRBV3-1/TRBV3-2,TRBJ2-1,-,TGTGCCAGCAGCCAAGACGCCGCGACTAGCGGAAACAATGAGCAGTTCTTC,CASSQDAATSGNNEQFF
-,TRBV10-3,TRBJ2-2,few,TGTGCCATCAGTCAAGTGAGAGAATCCGGGGAGCTGTTTTTT,CAISQVRESGELFF
TRBD2,TRBV5-1,TRBJ2-3,-,TGCGCCAGCAGCCGATGGACTAGCGGATCTAGCACAGATACGCAGTATTTT,CASSRWTSGSSTDTQYF
TRBD1,TRBV28,TRBJ1-2,-,TGTGCCAGCAGCGCGGGGACAGGGGGCGTCTTTTATGGCTACACCTTC,CASSAGTGGVFYGYTF
-,TRBV18,TRBJ2-7,-,TGTGCCAGCTCACCAGGTACAGCCTCTTCTCCCTCCTACGAGCAGTACTTC,CASSPGTASSPSYEQYF
-,TRBV29-1,TRBJ1-5,-,TGCAGCGTTGTCCCTGATCAGCCCCAGCATTTT,CSVVPDQPQHF
TRBD2,TRBV2,TRBJ2-1,-,TGTGCCAGCAGTGCGGGACTAGCGGGCTACAATGAGCAGTTCTTC,CASSAGLAGYNEQFF
-,TRBV6-6,TRBJ2-1,-,TGTGCCAGCGGCCCTAACGAGCAGTTCTTC,CASGPNEQFF
TRBD2,TRBV7-2,TRBJ2-5,-,TGTGCCAGCAGCAGCGCTGGCGGGGGGGGAGAGACCCAGTACTTC,CASSSAGGGGETQYF
-,TRBV6-5,TRBJ2-7,once,TGTGCCAGCAGCCCCCTGGGGGATCGCGACGAGCAGTACTTC,CASSPLGDRDEQYF
-,TRBV7-3,TRBJ2-2,-,TGTGCCAGCAGCCCCGGGACACCCCTCGTCGGGGAGCTGTTTTTT,CASSPGTPLVGELFF
TRBD1,TRBV18,TRBJ1-1,once,TGTGCCAGCTCACCACGAGGACAGGGGTTGAACACTGAAGCTTTCTTT,CASSPRGQGLNTEAFF
-,TRBV18,TRBJ2-7,-,TGTGCCAGCTCATCCGGACAGCGCTACGAGCAGTACTTC,CASSSGQRYEQYF
-,TRBV18,TRBJ2-2,-,TGTGCCAGCAGAGATTCAGGGACCGGGGAGCTGTTTTTT,CASRDSGTGELFF
TRBD1,TRBV3-1/TRBV3-2,TRBJ1-2,-,TGTGCCAGCAGCCCACACACGGGACAGGGGCCCGGAGGGGGTGGCTACACCTTC,CASSPHTGQGPGGGGYTF
-,TRBV2,TRBJ1-4,-,TGTGCCAGCAGTCCCGACAGATTCAATGAAAAACTGTTTTTT,CASSPDRFNEKLFF
TRBD1,TRBV30,TRBJ1-5,-,TGTGCCTGGAACAGGGGTTATCAGCCCCAGCATTTT,CAWNRGYQPQHF
-,TRBV4-2,TRBJ2-1,-,TGTGCCAGCAGCCAAGAAGACCCCTCACGCTACAATGAGCAGTTCTTC,CASSQEDPSRYNEQFF
-,TRBV4-1,TRBJ1-4,-,TGCGCCAGCAGCCAAGATTCAGGGACTAATGAAAAACTGTTTTTT,CASSQDSGTNEKLFF